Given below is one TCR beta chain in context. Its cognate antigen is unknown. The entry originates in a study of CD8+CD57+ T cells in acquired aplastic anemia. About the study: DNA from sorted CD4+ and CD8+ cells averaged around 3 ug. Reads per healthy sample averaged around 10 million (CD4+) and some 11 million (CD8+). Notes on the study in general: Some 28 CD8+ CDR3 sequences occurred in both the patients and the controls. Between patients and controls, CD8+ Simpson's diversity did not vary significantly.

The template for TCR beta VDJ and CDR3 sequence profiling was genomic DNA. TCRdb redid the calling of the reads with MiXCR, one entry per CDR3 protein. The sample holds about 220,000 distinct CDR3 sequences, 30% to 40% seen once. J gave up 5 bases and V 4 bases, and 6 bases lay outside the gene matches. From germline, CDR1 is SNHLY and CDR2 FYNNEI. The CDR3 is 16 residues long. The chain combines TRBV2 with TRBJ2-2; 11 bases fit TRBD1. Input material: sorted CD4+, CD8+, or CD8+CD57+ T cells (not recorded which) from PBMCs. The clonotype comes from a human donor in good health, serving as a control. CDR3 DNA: TGTGCCAGCAGTGGTCCGGGACAGGGGGATACCGGGGAGCTGTTTTTT. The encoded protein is CASSGPGQGDTGELFF.